The clone carrying this T cell receptor beta chain appeared many times. Its antigen is still unknown. In patients chosen for sequencing, flow cytometry had shown CD8+CD57+ cell expansion. These data belong to a study of CD8+CD57+ T cells in acquired aplastic anemia. The V end was cut by 4 bases, the J end by 4 bases, with 10 bases between. In germline, CDR1 is SGHDT, CDR2 YYEEEE. The CDR3 loop spans 13 amino acids. Study results and caveats: Levels of CD8+ Simpson's diversity were not significantly distinct in patients versus controls.

Both TCR beta VDJ combination and CDR3 sequence profiling were carried out. Genomic DNA was the template for this profiling. TCRdb independently ran MiXCR on the reads; one entry per CDR3 protein. This table has under 200,000 distinct CDR3 sequences, around 50% appearing once. Sequenced: sorted CD4+, CD8+, or CD8+CD57+ T cells (not recorded which) from PBMCs. The TCR was taken from a human donor with aplastic anemia. The J gene is TRBJ2-3, the V gene TRBV5-6; perhaps TRBD2 as D (6 bases). DNA for the CDR3: TGTGCCAGCAGCGCTACGGGGGCAGATACGCAGTATTTT. Its protein product is CASSATGADTQYF. Full variable domain (rest looked up from reference TRBV5-6 and TRBJ2-3): DAGVTQSPTHLIKTRGQQVTLRCSPKSGHDTVSWYQQALGQGPQFIFQYYEEEERQRGNFPDRFSGHQFPNYSSELNVNALLLGDSALYLCASSATGADTQYFGPGTRLTVL.